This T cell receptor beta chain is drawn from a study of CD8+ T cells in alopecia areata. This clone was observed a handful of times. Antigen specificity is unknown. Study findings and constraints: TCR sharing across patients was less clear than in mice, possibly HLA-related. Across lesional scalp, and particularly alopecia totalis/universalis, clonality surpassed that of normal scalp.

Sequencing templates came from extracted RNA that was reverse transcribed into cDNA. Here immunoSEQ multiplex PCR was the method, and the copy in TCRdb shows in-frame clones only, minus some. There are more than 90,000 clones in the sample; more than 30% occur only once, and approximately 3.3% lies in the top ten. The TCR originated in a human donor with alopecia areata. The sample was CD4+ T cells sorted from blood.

The CDR3 region is CASSGALWQFF. CDR3 in DNA: TGTGCCAGCTCCGGGGCCCTGTGGCAGTTCTTC. The genes are TRBV25-1 and TRBJ2-1; D is possibly TRBD1 or TRBD2 (5 bases each). Germline values: CDR1 MGHDK, CDR2 SYGVNS. V was pared by 8 bases and J by 12 bases, with 14 bases between. This CDR3 has 11 amino acids.